This note documents a single T cell receptor (beta chain) sequence. This sample is part of a study of CD8+ T cells in alopecia areata. The overall study: The drug, oral tofacitinib, was given to treated patients at 5 to 10 mg twice daily. After 6 to 18 months of tofacitinib, follow-up continued 6 months off drug.

RNA was isolated and reverse transcribed to cDNA, the sequencing template. Method: immunoSEQ multiplex PCR; TCRdb's copy keeps in-frame clones and lacks some. The table lists hundreds of thousands of clones, around three fifths of them singletons. Germline V gene lookup returns CDR1 SNHLY and CDR2 FYNNEI. CDR3 length: 13 residues. V shed 4 bases and J shed 8 bases, with 14 bases lying between them. T lymphocytes (CD4+ and CD8+) were sorted from PBMCs. The gene calls are TRBV2 and TRBJ1-2; the D is unclear. Here the sequenced sample was CD4+ T cells sorted from blood, taken at week 0. The sequence was collected from a human donor with alopecia areata. The CDR3 bases are TGTGCCAGCAGTGCGGGAGGGCCCGGAGGCTACACCTTC. Protein: CASSAGGPGGYTF.